This passage covers 24 T cell receptor beta chains from one sample sequenced in a study of human T cells and chemical hapten exposure. Specified time point: patch test 1, 2 weeks after DPC sensitization. Treatment given: therapeutic diphenylcyclopropenone sensitization with weekly scalp DPC. From the RACE reads, TCRdb called clonotypes with MiXCR, one entry per CDR3 protein. The table has about 380,000 distinct CDR3 sequences, approximately 5% seen once. The sample was whole blood, taken in connection with sensitization to the hapten diphenylcyclopropenone (DPC). All receptors derive from a woman aged 45-65 years with alopecia areata. Some clones in this sample may be carry-over from other donors' samples.

This clonotype was picked up many times. V usage is TRBV27 and J usage is TRBJ2-1; D is perhaps TRBD2 (5 bases). In germline, CDR1 is MNHEY, CDR2 SMNVEV (reference sequence). Between the trimmed V and J ends, which lost 6 bases and 4 bases, there was a span of 10 bases. The CDR3 is 13 amino acids. The CDR3 coding sequence is TGTGCCAGCAGCTGGGGAGCTTACAATGAGCAGTTCTTC. Its translation: CASSWGAYNEQFF.

Remarks on this clonotype: Possible read error: a much larger clone is one base away. The chain joins TRBV28 to TRBJ1-1; TRBD1 is a possible D gene (6 bases). Germline CDR1 and CDR2: MDHEN and SYDVKM. Trimming shortened V by 7 bases and J by 6 bases, and 21 bases separated the two germline ends. This CDR3 region has 15 residues. CDR3 amino acids: CASTNRAGVGPEAFF. DNA of the CDR3: TGTGCCAGCACGAACAGGGCAGGGGTAGGCCCTGAAGCTTTCTTT.

Many counts were recorded for this clonotype. The J gene is TRBJ2-1, the V gene TRBV7-3; a weak D match, TRBD1 (6 bases). The CDR3 is made up of 16 amino acids. Germline CDR1 is SGHTA and CDR2 is FQGTGA. The V gene lost 5 bases and the J gene lost 8 bases, with 22 bases spanning the gap. The CDR3 DNA reads TGTGCCAGCAGCCAAGGGCGCCAGGGGCTGGGTGATGAGCAGTTCTTC. Encoded protein: CASSQGRQGLGDEQFF.

This clonotype was seen a handful of times. V and J are TRBV20-1 and TRBJ2-2; TRBD2 agrees at 7 bases. Looked up from germline, CDR1 is DFQATT and CDR2 is SNEGSKA (reference sequence). CDR3 length: 14 residues. V gave up 5 bases and J gave up 5 bases; unmatched junction bases: 8. The CDR3 reads CSARGAGTTGELFF. Written as DNA, the CDR3 is TGCAGTGCTCGGGGAGCGGGAACGACCGGGGAGCTGTTTTTT.

At least ten counts were recorded for this clonotype. J is TRBJ2-1 and V is TRBV7-2, with 10 bases aligning to TRBD2. Germline V lookup: CDR1 SGHTA, CDR2 FQGNSA. With 2 bases clipped from V and 2 bases from J, the junction kept 12 bases outside the gene matches. The CDR3 is 19 residues long. CDR3: CASSLTSGAPSSPYNEQFF. The CDR3 bases are TGTGCCAGCAGCTTAACTAGCGGGGCACCATCAAGCCCCTACAATGAGCAGTTCTTC. The full variable domain, its missing parts supplied by reference TRBV7-2 and TRBJ2-1, is GAGVSQSPSNKVTEKGKDVELRCDPISGHTALYWYRQSLGQGLEFLIYFQGNSAPDKSGLPSDRFSAERTGGSVSTLTIQRTQQEDSAVYLCASSLTSGAPSSPYNEQFFGPGTRLTVL.

This clonotype was detected only a few times. The CDR3 nucleotides are TGTGCCAGCAGTTTGGGGGGGCCGGTTGAAAAACTGTTTTTT. It codes for CASSLGGPVEKLFF. This rearrangement joins TRBV27 to TRBJ1-4; tentative D call: TRBD1 (6 bases). The ends were cut back, 3 bases at V and 7 bases at J, with 12 bases in the middle. Germline V gene lookup returns CDR1 MNHEY and CDR2 SMNVEV (reference sequence). This CDR3 comprises 14 residues.

This clonotype was counted many times. V usage is TRBV14 and J usage is TRBJ2-7, with 8 bases lining up with TRBD2. Germline V gene lookup returns CDR1 SGHDN and CDR2 FVKESK. The V gene end was trimmed by 4 bases and the J gene end by 3 bases; junction bases not matched to a gene: 8. The CDR3 runs 15 residues. The CDR3 sequence: CASSRASGPLYEQYF. In DNA form, the CDR3 reads TGTGCCAGCAGCCGAGCTAGCGGGCCACTCTACGAGCAGTACTTC.

This clonotype has more than one count but fewer than ten. The chain combines TRBV20-1 with TRBJ1-5; no definite D call. Trimming shortened V by 6 bases and J by 3 bases, and 9 bases separated the two germline ends. CDR1 DFQATT and CDR2 SNEGSKA come from the germline V gene (reference sequence). This CDR3 comprises 12 residues. The CDR3 spells CSAWDTNQPQHF. In DNA form, the CDR3 reads TGCAGTGCCTGGGATACCAATCAGCCCCAGCATTTT.

This clonotype has at least ten counts. V is TRBV7-9 and J is TRBJ1-5; D is unresolved. V lost 5 bases to trimming and J lost 3 bases, with 14 bases between them. The CDR3 totals 15 residues. Germline V gives CDR1 SEHNR, CDR2 FQNEAQ (reference sequence). The CDR3 here is CASSLDGVINQPQHF. The CDR3 DNA is TGTGCCAGCAGCCTCGATGGAGTTATCAATCAGCCCCAGCATTTT. The complete variable domain, with remaining parts taken from reference TRBV7-9 and TRBJ1-5, reads DTGVSQNPRHKITKRGQNVTFRCDPISEHNRLYWYRQTLGQGPEFLTYFQNEAQLEKSRLLSDRFSAERPKGSFSTLEIQRTEQGDSAMYLCASSLDGVINQPQHFGDGTRLSIL.

The rearrangement joins TRBV5-1 to TRBJ2-3; 9 bases align to TRBD2. CDR1 is SGHRS, CDR2 YFSETQ, per germline. V shed 2 bases, J shed 5 bases, and the junction held 3 bases outside the gene matches. This CDR3 is built from 14 residues. CDR3 sequence reads: CASSFSGGIDTQYF. The CDR3 DNA follows: TGCGCCAGCAGCTTTAGCGGGGGAATAGATACGCAGTATTTT.

CDR3 DNA sequence: TGTGCCAGCAGCGGTAAGCGGGAGGGCCTCAACAATGAGCAGTTCTTC. This translates into CASSGKREGLNNEQFF. The chain uses TRBV9 and TRBJ2-1; the match to TRBD2 covers 10 bases. Per the germline V gene, CDR1 is SGDLS and CDR2 is YYNGEE. V lost 3 bases to trimming and J lost 5 bases; unmatched junction nucleotides: 8. The CDR3 is 16 residues long.

The chain joins TRBV20-1 to TRBJ2-3, with TRBD2 matching 9 bases. CDR3 length: 17 amino acids. The germline CDR1 and CDR2 sequences are DFQATT and SNEGSKA (reference sequence). Trimming took 4 bases from V and 0 from J; bases not matched to a gene: 11. CDR3 region: CSAIGLARDLSTDTQYF. The CDR3 bases are TGCAGTGCTATCGGACTAGCGAGAGACCTTAGCACAGATACGCAGTATTTT.

This clonotype was seen many times. The genes are TRBV29-1 and TRBJ2-1, with D possibly being TRBD2 (5 bases). Germline V gives CDR1 SQVTM, CDR2 ANQGSEA. The CDR3 length is 15 residues. The V end lost 4 bases, the J end lost 3 bases, and 16 bases lay between the germline ends. This CDR3 is CSVVAILDLYNEQFF. Written as DNA, the CDR3 is TGCAGCGTTGTAGCCATACTAGACCTCTACAATGAGCAGTTCTTC.

This clonotype came up a few times. This chain links TRBV10-3 with TRBJ2-3; 13 nucleotides align to TRBD2. Germline values: CDR1 ENHRY, CDR2 SYGVKD. This CDR3 spans 16 amino acids. The V segment lost 3 bases and the J segment 5 bases; nucleotides outside the gene matches: 5. The CDR3 DNA sequence: TGTGCCATCAGTGACACTAGCGGGGGGGCCTTAGATACGCAGTATTTT. This sequence encodes CAISDTSGGALDTQYF.

In this sample, this clonotype turned up a few times. The rearrangement joins TRBV6-5 to TRBJ2-4; no definite D call. Germline V lookup: CDR1 MNHEY, CDR2 SVGAGI. V gave up 3 bases and J gave up 8 bases, with 11 bases separating them. The CDR3 contains 13 residues. In DNA, the CDR3 is TGTGCCAGCAGTTATGCGACCGGACACATTCAGTACTTC. Its protein is CASSYATGHIQYF.

This clonotype occurred many times. The rearrangement uses TRBV7-2 and TRBJ1-2; 7 nucleotides line up with TRBD1. The CDR3 spans 14 residues. The ends lost 4 bases at V and 6 bases at J; junction bases unmatched: 8. Per germline, CDR1 SGHTA and CDR2 FQGNSA. Here the CDR3 DNA reads TGTGCCAGCAGCTCCCGACAGGGCGTGAATGGCTACACCTTC. Amino acids: CASSSRQGVNGYTF.

This clonotype appeared a few times. The chain carries TRBV24-1 and TRBJ2-1, with 9 bases that match TRBD2. This CDR3 comprises 15 residues. CDR1 is KGHDR and CDR2 is SFDVKD in the germline V gene. The ends lost 6 bases at V and 8 bases at J; junction bases unmatched: 10. The CDR3 region has the DNA TGTGCCACCAGTTACGGGGGACTAGCTCTTCATGAGCAGTTCTTC. It specifies CATSYGGLALHEQFF.

This clonotype showed up many times. V is TRBV9 and J is TRBJ1-4; D remains unclear. Trimming removed 0 bases from V and 8 bases from J, with 11 bases in between. The CDR3 length is 14 residues. Germline V CDR1 and CDR2: SGDLS, YYNGEE. The CDR3, as DNA: TGTGCCAGCAGCGTAGGAACCGGGAACGAAAAACTGTTTTTT. Translating it yields CASSVGTGNEKLFF.

This clonotype was picked up a small number of times. The rearrangement links TRBV6-1 to TRBJ1-2; D uncertain. V was trimmed by 2 bases and J by 4 bases, leaving 11 bases between them. The CDR3 length is 14 residues. Germline CDR1 is MNHNS and CDR2 is SASEGT. The CDR3 protein is CASSEKDHSYGYTF. The CDR3 DNA reads as TGTGCCAGCAGTGAAAAGGACCACTCCTATGGCTACACCTTC.

This clonotype came up a few times. This chain connects TRBV6-5 to TRBJ2-1; 8 bases match TRBD2. The CDR3 is 15 amino acids. The germline V gene has CDR1 MNHEY and CDR2 SVGAGI. The ends lost 2 bases at V and 9 bases at J; junction bases unmatched: 9. CDR3 sequence reads: CASSYDQRELGEQFF. The CDR3 DNA follows: TGTGCCAGCAGTTACGATCAGCGGGAGTTGGGTGAGCAGTTCTTC.

This clonotype showed up many times. The chain carries TRBV28 and TRBJ2-4, with D unresolved. Trimming stripped 2 bases from V and 0 bases from J, with 11 bases between. The CDR3 covers 16 residues. Germline V gene sequence: CDR1 MDHEN, CDR2 SYDVKM. The CDR3, as DNA: TGTGCCAGCAGTTTAGGGGTAGCAGTAGCCAAAAACATTCAGTACTTC. Translation: CASSLGVAVAKNIQYF. Full variable domain (missing parts from reference TRBV28 and TRBJ2-4): DVKVTQSSRYLVKRTGEKVFLECVQDMDHENMFWYRQDPGLGLRLIYFSYDVKMKEKGDIPEGYSVSREKKERFSLILESASTNQTSMYLCASSLGVAVAKNIQYFGAGTRLSVL.

This clonotype showed up many times. This chain links TRBV7-9 with TRBJ1-2, with D unclear. CDR1 and CDR2 from the germline V gene are SEHNR and FQNEAQ (reference sequence). This CDR3 has 14 residues. V shed 5 bases and J shed 0 bases, with 10 bases lying between them. CDR3 protein: CASSPYEANYGYTF. Written as DNA, the CDR3 is TGTGCCAGCAGCCCCTACGAAGCTAACTATGGCTACACCTTC.

This clonotype has at least ten counts. The chain couples TRBV4-3 to TRBJ2-4; TRBD2 aligns across 11 bases. CDR1 is LGHNA, CDR2 YSLEER, per germline. Unmatched junction bases numbered 12, after V lost 3 bases and J lost 2 bases. This CDR3 has 19 amino acids. As DNA, the CDR3 is TGCGCCAGCAGCCAGGGGGTAGCGGGAGGGCCACGAACCAAAAACATTCAGTACTTC. Translation: CASSQGVAGGPRTKNIQYF.

This chain connects TRBV7-2 to TRBJ1-2; 9 bases fit TRBD1. Losses at the gene ends were 0 bases for V and 4 bases for J; bases not matched to a gene: 6. Germline-derived CDR1 and CDR2 are SGHTA and FQGNSA. The CDR3 covers 16 residues. The CDR3 region has the DNA TGTGCCAGCAGCTTAGCCCGGCACAGGGGGCTCTATGGCTACACCTTC. Protein product: CASSLARHRGLYGYTF.